This T cell receptor beta chain was sequenced in a study of cytomegalovirus exposure and HLA in healthy donors. Notes on the study in general: A further, later analysis showed that HLA-associated TCR beta chains (compared with equally common others) were more clonally expanded. When analyzed later, the rates of TCR association showed variation by HLA locus, with DRB1 the most and HLA-C the fewest. A later analysis found common viral pathogens apparently linked to several of the most significant clusters.

The PCR contained 60 Vbeta and 13 Jbeta primers. The protocol was immunoSEQ multiplex PCR, while the TCRdb copy is restricted to in-frame clones and leaves out a portion. The repertoire holds about 150,000 clones, with 50% to 75% as singletons. V lost 4 bases to trimming and J lost 1 base, with 5 bases between them. The CDR3 runs 12 residues. Per germline, CDR1 SGHNT and CDR2 YYREEE (reference sequence). This clone has more than one count but fewer than ten. Antigen: not known. The source of this sequence is a woman in her 30s in good health and CMV-seropositive. J is TRBJ1-2 and V is TRBV5-4; D unresolved. Specimen: PBMCs. The CDR3 sequence is CASSLSNYGYTF. CDR3 nucleotides: TGTGCCAGCAGCCTGAGTAACTATGGCTACACCTTC.